This TCR beta chain was sequenced during a study of early T cells in non-severe SARS-CoV-2 infection. Overall study context: Sequenced bulk RNA came from whole blood that was unsorted, and chains were unpaired. Overall study results and limits: Sequences matched to VDJdb favored anti-spike CD8 responses, while private and CD4 specificities were missed.

Worth noting for this clonotype: The antigen remains unidentified.

Tagging with unique molecular identifiers was applied to individual cDNA molecules. TCRdb ran MiXCR on the 5' RACE reads and lists one entry per CDR3 protein. The table has some 80,000 distinct CDR3 sequences, over 9.5% seen once. Sequencing used whole blood. This receptor was obtained from an adult who was a healthcare worker with PCR-confirmed SARS-CoV-2 infection or an uninfected control (not recorded which).

CDR3 nucleotide sequence: TGCAGTGCTAGAGAACCGGGACTAGAAAATGAGCAGTTCTTC. Its translation is CSAREPGLENEQFF. This chain links TRBV20-1 with TRBJ2-1; the match to TRBD2 covers 8 bases. Germline lookup yields CDR1 DFQATT and CDR2 SNEGSKA (reference sequence). The CDR3 sequence is 14 residues long. V lost 0 bases to trimming and J lost 7 bases; unmatched junction nucleotides: 5.